This T cell receptor (beta chain) was documented in a study of T cell responses to AZD1222 COVID-19 vaccine. The repertoire was sequenced with immunoSEQ multiplex PCR; TCRdb's copy has only in-frame clones and lacks some. The sample includes about 130,000 clones, around 90% of them seen just once. The CDR3 is 15 residues long. The sequence derives from an adult in good health. The starting material was peripheral blood, obtained on day 0 of AZD1222 vaccination. The V call is TRBV21-1, the J call TRBJ2-3; TRBD1, the D gene given by the table, was not confirmed from the DNA. TRBV21-1 is a pseudogene locus. The DNA of the CDR3 is TGTGCCAGCAGCAAAGGTCACAGTAGCACAGATACGCAGTATTTT. Protein: CASSKGHSSTDTQYF.